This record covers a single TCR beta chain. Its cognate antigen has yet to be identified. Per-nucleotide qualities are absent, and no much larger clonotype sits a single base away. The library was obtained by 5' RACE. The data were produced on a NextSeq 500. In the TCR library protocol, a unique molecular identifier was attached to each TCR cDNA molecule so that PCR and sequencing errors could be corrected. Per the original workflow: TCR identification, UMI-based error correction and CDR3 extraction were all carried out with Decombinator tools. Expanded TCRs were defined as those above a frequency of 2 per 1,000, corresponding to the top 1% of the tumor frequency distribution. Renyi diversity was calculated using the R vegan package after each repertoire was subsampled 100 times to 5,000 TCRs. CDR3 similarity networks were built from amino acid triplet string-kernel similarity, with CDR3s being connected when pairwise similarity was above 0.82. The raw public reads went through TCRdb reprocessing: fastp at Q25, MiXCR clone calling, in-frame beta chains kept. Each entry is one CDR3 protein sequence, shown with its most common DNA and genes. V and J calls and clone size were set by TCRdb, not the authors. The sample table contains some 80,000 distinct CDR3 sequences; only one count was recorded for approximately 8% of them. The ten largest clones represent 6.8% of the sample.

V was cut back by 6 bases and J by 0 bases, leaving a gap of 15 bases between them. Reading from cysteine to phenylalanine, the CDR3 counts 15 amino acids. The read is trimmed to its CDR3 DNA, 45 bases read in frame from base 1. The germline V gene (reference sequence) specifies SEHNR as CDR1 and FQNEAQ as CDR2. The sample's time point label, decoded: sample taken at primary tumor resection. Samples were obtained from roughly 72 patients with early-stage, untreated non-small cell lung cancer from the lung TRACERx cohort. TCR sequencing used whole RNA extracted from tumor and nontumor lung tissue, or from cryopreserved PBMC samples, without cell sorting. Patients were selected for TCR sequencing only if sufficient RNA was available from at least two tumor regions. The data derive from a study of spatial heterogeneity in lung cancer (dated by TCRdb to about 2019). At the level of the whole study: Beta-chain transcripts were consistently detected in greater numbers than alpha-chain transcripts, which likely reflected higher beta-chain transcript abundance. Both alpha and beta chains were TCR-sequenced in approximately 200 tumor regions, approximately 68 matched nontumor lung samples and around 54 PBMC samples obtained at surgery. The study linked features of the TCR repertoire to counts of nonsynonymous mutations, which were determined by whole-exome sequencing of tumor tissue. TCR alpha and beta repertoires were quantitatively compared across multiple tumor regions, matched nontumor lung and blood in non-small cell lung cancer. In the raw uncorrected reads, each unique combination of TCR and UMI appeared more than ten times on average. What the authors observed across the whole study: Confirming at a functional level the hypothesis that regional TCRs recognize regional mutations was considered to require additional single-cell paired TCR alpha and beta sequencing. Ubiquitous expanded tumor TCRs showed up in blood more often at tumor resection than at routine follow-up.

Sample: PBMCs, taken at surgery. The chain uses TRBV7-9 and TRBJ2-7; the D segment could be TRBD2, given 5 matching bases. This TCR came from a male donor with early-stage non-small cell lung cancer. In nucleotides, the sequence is TGTGCCAGCAGTTCCGGACGGGCGGGCTCCTACGAGCAGTACTTC. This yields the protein CASSSGRAGSYEQYF.